This T cell receptor (beta chain) was observed in a study of OX40 agonist ivuxolimab in advanced cancers. In the study overall: Across the patients, intravenous ivuxolimab was delivered every 2 weeks at 0.01 to 10 mg/kg.

This clone came up once. Repertoires were generated with immunoSEQ multiplex PCR, while TCRdb's copy carries only in-frame clones and drops some. This table holds 40,000 to 50,000 clones, about 85% found once. The germline gives CDR1 SNHLY, CDR2 FYNNEI. V lost 5 bases to trimming and J lost 7 bases; unmatched junction nucleotides: 12. There are 15 residues in the CDR3. Sequenced material: CD4+ or CD8+ T cells sorted from blood, taken in a trial of the OX40 agonist ivuxolimab. The receptor comes from an adult with an advanced solid tumor such as melanoma, head and neck, liver or kidney cancer. This chain joins TRBV2 and TRBJ2-7; 9 positions match TRBD1. CDR3 amino acids: CASSRRDREPEEQYF. DNA for the CDR3: TGTGCCAGCAGTCGCCGGGACAGGGAACCTGAAGAGCAGTACTTC. The whole variable domain, remainder taken from reference TRBV2 and TRBJ2-7, is EPEVTQTPSHQVTQMGQEVILRCVPISNHLYFYWYRQILGQKVEFLVSFYNNEISEKSEIFDDQFSVERPDGSNFTLKIRSTKLEDSAMYFCASSRRDREPEEQYFGPGTRLTVT.